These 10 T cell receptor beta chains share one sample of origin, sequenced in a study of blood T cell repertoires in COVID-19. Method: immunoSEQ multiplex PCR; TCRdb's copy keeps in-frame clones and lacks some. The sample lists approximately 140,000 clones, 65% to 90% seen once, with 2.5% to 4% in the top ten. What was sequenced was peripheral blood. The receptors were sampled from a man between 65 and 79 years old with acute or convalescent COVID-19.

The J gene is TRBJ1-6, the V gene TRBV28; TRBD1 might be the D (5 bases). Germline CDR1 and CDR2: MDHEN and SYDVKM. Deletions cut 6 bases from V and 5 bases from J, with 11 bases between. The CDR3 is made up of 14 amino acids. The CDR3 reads CASRLQANNSPLHF. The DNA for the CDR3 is TGTGCCAGCAGACTACAGGCAAATAATTCACCCCTCCACTTT.

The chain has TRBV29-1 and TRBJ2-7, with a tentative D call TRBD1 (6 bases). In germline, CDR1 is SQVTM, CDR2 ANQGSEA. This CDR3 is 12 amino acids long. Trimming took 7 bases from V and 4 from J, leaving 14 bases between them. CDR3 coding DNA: TGCAGCGCACAGGGTCCCCTTTACGAGCAGTACTTC. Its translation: CSAQGPLYEQYF.

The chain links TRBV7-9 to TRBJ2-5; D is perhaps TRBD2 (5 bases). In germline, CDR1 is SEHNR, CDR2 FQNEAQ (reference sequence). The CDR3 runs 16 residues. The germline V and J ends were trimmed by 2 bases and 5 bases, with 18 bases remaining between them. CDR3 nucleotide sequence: TGTGCCAGCAGCTTAAGGGCGGGTTCACAGAGGGAGACCCAGTACTTC. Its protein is CASSLRAGSQRETQYF.

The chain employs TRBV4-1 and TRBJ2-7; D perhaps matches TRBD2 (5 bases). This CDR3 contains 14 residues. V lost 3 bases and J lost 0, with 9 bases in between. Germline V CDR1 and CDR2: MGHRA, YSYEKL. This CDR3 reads CASSQVASSYEQYF. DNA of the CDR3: TGCGCCAGCAGCCAGGTAGCGAGCTCCTACGAGCAGTACTTC.

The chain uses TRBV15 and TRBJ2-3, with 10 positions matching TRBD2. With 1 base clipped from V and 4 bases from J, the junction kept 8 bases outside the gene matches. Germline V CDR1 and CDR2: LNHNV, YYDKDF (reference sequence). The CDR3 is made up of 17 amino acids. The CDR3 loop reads CATSRGLLAGIPDTQYF. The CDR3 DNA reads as TGTGCCACCAGCAGAGGTCTACTAGCGGGAATCCCAGATACGCAGTATTTT. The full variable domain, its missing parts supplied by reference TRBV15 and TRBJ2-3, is DAMVIQNPRYQVTQFGKPVTLSCSQTLNHNVMYWYQQKSSQAPKLLFHYYDKDFNNEADTPDNFQSRRPNTSFCFLDIRSPGLGDTAMYLCATSRGLLAGIPDTQYFGPGTRLTVL.

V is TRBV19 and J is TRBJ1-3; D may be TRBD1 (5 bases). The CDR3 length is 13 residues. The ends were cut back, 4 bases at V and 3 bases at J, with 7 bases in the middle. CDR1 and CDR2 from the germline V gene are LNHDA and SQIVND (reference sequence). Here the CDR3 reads CASSKTDGNTIYF. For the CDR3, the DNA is TGTGCCAGTAGTAAGACAGATGGAAACACCATATATTTT.

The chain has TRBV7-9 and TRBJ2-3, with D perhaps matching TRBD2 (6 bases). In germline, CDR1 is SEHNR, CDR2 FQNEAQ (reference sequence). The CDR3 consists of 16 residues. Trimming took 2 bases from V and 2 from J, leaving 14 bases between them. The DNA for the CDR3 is TGTGCCAGCAGCTTAAGAGTGGGGGGACCCACAGATACGCAGTATTTT. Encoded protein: CASSLRVGGPTDTQYF.

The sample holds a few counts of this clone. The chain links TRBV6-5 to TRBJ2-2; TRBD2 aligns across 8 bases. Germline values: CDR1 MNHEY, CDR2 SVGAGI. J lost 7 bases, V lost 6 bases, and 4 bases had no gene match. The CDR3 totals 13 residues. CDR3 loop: CASSVLADGELFF. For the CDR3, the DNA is TGTGCCAGCAGCGTACTAGCGGACGGGGAGCTGTTTTTT.

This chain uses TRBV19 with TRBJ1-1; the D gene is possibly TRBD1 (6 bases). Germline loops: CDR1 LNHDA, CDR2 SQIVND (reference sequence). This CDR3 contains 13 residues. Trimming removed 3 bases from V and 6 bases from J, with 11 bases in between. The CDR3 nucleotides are TGTGCCAGTAGTATCAGTCGGACAGCTGAAGCTTTCTTT. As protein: CASSISRTAEAFF.

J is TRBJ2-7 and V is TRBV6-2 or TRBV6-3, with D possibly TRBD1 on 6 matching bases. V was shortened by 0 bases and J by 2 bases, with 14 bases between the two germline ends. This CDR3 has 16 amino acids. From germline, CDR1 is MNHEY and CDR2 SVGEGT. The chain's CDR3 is CASSYSIRTDTYEQYF. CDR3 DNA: TGTGCCAGCAGTTACTCGATTCGGACAGACACCTACGAGCAGTACTTC.